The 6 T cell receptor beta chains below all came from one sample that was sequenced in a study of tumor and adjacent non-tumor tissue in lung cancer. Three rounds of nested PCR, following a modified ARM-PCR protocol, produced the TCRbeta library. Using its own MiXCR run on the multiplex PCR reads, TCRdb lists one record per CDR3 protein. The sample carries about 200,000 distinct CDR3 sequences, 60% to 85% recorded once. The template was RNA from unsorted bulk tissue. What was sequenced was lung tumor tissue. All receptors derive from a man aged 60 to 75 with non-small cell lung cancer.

The chain's CDR3 is CASSTQPPGQHETQYF. For the CDR3, the DNA is TGCGCCAGCAGCACCCAGCCGCCGGGACAGCATGAGACCCAGTACTTC. The rearrangement links TRBV5-1 to TRBJ2-5, with 7 bases lining up with TRBD1. The CDR3 covers 16 residues. The junction had 14 bases not matched to a gene; V was cut back by 4 bases and J by 5 bases. Germline CDR1 SGHRS, CDR2 YFSETQ.

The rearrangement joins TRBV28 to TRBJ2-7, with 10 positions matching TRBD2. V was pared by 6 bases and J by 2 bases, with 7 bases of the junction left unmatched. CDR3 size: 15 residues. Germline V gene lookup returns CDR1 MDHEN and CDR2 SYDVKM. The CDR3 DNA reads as TGTGCCAGCAGCCCGGGACTAGCGCGGACCTACGAGCAGTACTTC. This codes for CASSPGLARTYEQYF.

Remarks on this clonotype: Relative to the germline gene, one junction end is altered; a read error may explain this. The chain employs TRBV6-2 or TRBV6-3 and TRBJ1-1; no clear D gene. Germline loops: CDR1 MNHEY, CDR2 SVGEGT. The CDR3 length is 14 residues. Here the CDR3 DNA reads TGTGCCAGCAGTTACCCCTACGGAAACACTGAAGTTTTCTTC. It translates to CASSYPYGNTEVFF.

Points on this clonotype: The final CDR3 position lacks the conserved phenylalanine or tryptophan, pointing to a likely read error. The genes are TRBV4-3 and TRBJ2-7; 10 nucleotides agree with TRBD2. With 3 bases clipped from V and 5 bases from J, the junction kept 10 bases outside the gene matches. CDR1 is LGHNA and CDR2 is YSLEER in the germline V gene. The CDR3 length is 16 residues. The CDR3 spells CASSQTLLAGKHEQYC. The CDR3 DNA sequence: TGCGCCAGCAGCCAGACCCTACTAGCGGGAAAGCACGAGCAGTACTGC.

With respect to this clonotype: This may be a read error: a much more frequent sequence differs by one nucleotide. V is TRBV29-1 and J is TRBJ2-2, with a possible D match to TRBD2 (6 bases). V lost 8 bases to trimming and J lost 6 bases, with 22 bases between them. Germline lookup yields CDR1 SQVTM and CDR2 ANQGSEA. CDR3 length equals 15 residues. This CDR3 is CSMAGIGLHSGELFF. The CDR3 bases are TGCAGCATGGCGGGAATCGGGCTTCACTCCGGGGAGCTGTTTTTT.

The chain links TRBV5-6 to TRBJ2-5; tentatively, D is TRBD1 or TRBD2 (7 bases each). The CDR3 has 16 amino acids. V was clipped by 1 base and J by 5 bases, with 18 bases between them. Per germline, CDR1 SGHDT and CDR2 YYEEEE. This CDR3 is CASSLKGAGVVETQYF. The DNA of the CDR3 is TGTGCCAGCAGCTTGAAGGGGGCGGGGGTGGTGGAGACCCAGTACTTC.